This T cell receptor beta chain is drawn from a study of blood T cell repertoires in COVID-19. Study at large: Some COVID-19 samples were acute and others convalescent; all came from the United States, Italy and Spain.

This clone appeared a few times. The table came from immunoSEQ multiplex PCR; TCRdb's copy has only in-frame clones and leaves some out. In the table there are some 180,000 clones, approximately 85% of which are singletons. The CDR3 runs 19 residues. V shed 5 bases and J shed 3 bases, with 23 bases lying between them. Germline assignment: CDR1 LNHDA and CDR2 SQIVND (reference sequence). The study assigned cohorts using participant-reported clinical history. Cohort 3 recovery required two negative PCRs, clearance, or symptom resolution. The TCR sequence derives from a man between 35 and 55 years old who had recovered from COVID-19. The chain employs TRBV19 and TRBJ1-6; no reliable D call. Material: PBMCs or T cells enriched from blood (not recorded which). Written as DNA, the CDR3 is TGTGCCAGTAGTCCCCTCTCAGGTTTCCCAGGACTCTATAATTCACCCCTCCACTTT. The encoded protein is CASSPLSGFPGLYNSPLHF.